This is a list of T cell receptor beta chains from one sample in a study of T and B cells in COVID-19 patients. Each CDR3 protein is one row after TCRdb ran MiXCR on the multiplex PCR reads. The table lists about 13,000 distinct CDR3 sequences, approximately 24% of them singletons. Material for sequencing was blood. Source of these receptors: a human donor who had recovered from COVID-19. Each CDR3 is given without its conserved first and last residue. The D gene is left open where the match is weak. Size tells how often a clone was seen (once, few, many) or the class of an expanded clone, and some rows leave it out.

d_call	clone_size	j_call	v_call	cdr3_aa
TRBD2	.	TRBJ2-3	TRBV15	ATSRKTSGRTDTQY
.	many	TRBJ1-5	TRBV6-6	ASSLDTKGPQH
.	few	TRBJ1-5	TRBV6-1	ASTAPGEGNQPQH
TRBD1	.	TRBJ1-2	TRBV7-2	ASSPKLGQASNYGYT
.	.	TRBJ1-5	TRBV6-4	ASSDQGGNQPQH
TRBD1	.	TRBJ1-1	TRBV20-1	SAKTGGMNTEAF
.	many	TRBJ2-7	TRBV18	ASSPDRQYEQY
TRBD2	.	TRBJ2-5	TRBV5-6	AGSLELAGGPQETQY
.	few	TRBJ1-2	TRBV5-6	ASNPNERSSRFYGYT
TRBD2	few	TRBJ2-7	TRBV7-6	ASSPTGGEEQY
.	few	TRBJ1-2	TRBV7-2	ASSLAPSPVGYT
.	medium-sized	TRBJ2-1	TRBV19	ASSMFSVGDEQF
TRBD2	many	TRBJ2-3	TRBV5-4	ASSLGGSGSTDTQY
TRBD1	many	TRBJ1-3	TRBV5-6	ASSPTGGGSGNTIY
TRBD1	few	TRBJ1-4	TRBV7-6	ASSLGTGEAEKLF
.	medium-sized	TRBJ2-5	TRBV11-1	ASSFEGRSPETQY
.	.	TRBJ1-3	TRBV21-1	ASSKGDGASGNTIY
TRBD1	.	TRBJ2-7	TRBV30	AWSPEQGNEQY
.	many	TRBJ1-1	TRBV19	ASSIVFSSGEAF
TRBD1	medium-sized	TRBJ2-2	TRBV6-1	ASMPPQGLDGELF
.	.	TRBJ2-1	TRBV6-5	ASSYGGEQF
.	many	TRBJ2-5	TRBV27	ASRDSSEWAQY
.	.	TRBJ1-4	TRBV7-6	ASSLFSSTNKKLF
.	.	TRBJ2-2	TRBV2	ASRTDTNTGELF
.	medium-sized	TRBJ2-7	TRBV6-2/TRBV6-3	ASSPSAEPYEQY
.	.	TRBJ1-1	TRBV6-2/TRBV6-3	ASSDQRSTGTEAF
.	few	TRBJ2-5	TRBV24-1	ATSDGRETQY
.	.	TRBJ2-6	TRBV19	ASSITGSGANVLT
TRBD1	once	TRBJ2-2	TRBV19	ASSYRGRNTGELF
.	.	TRBJ2-7	TRBV14	ASSHTLLGEQY
.	medium-sized	TRBJ1-5	TRBV6-5	ASSYGRNQPQH
.	many	TRBJ1-5	TRBV6-5	ASSHGHQPQH
.	.	TRBJ1-1	TRBV19	ASSIGGGNTEAF
TRBD1	medium-sized	TRBJ2-1	TRBV6-5	ASSLTGGTTNEQF
.	.	TRBJ2-2	TRBV28	ASSFGSHTGELF
TRBD1	.	TRBJ2-7	TRBV6-5	ASSSPGTGFEQY
.	few	TRBJ1-2	TRBV5-6	ASSLTGGYT
.	.	TRBJ2-1	TRBV20-1	SARVGMNEQF
TRBD1	medium-sized	TRBJ2-1	TRBV6-5	ASSEDRGGNNEQF
.	.	TRBJ1-5	TRBV7-9	ASSLVSNNQPQH
TRBD2	.	TRBJ2-3	TRBV20-1	SARTGLARDTQY
.	medium-sized	TRBJ1-2	TRBV30	ACPGGHYGYT
.	many	TRBJ1-2	TRBV30	ALNWGGNYGYT
TRBD2	.	TRBJ2-3	TRBV7-2	ASSPGGGRQDTQY
.	medium-sized	TRBJ2-7	TRBV27	ASSPPSRGYYEQY
TRBD2	.	TRBJ2-1	TRBV6-5	ASRLGRTSGRAGQF
.	medium-sized	TRBJ1-3	TRBV19	ASSPPDRNTIY
TRBD2	.	TRBJ2-1	TRBV6-5	ASSPGGGPNEQF
TRBD2	.	TRBJ2-7	TRBV5-6	ASSLEGESGIYEQY
.	.	TRBJ2-4	TRBV5-1	ASSLGTLAKNIQY
.	.	TRBJ1-2	TRBV5-4	ASSPIDGFYGYT
.	medium-sized	TRBJ2-7	TRBV30	AWSGGAHNEQY
TRBD1	few	TRBJ2-5	TRBV12-3/TRBV12-4	ASSPPTDRVEEETQY